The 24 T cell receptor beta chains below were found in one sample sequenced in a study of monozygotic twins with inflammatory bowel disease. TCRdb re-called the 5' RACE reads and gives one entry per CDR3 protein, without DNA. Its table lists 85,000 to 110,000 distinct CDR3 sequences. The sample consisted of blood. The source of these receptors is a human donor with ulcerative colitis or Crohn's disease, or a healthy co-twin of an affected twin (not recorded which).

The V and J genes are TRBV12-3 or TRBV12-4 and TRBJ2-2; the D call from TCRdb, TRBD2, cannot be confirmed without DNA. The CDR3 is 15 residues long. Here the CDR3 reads CASTSSLAGTGELFF.

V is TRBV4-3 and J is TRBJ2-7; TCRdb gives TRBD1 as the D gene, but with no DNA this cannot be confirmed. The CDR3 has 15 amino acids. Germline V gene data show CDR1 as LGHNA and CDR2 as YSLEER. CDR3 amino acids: CASSQKQGEDYEQYF.

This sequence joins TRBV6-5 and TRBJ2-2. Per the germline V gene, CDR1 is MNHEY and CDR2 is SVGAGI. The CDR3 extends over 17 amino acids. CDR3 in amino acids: CASSYSRSLLNTGELFF.

The CDR3 reads CAIAGVAVGNTIYF. This chain joins TRBV10-3 and TRBJ1-3; TCRdb's D call of TRBD1 is untestable without DNA. In germline, CDR1 is ENHRY, CDR2 SYGVKD. This CDR3 is 14 amino acids long.

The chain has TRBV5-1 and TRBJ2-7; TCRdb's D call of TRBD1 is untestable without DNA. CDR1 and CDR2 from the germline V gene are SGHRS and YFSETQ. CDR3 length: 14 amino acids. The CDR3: CASSHRDSSYEQCF.

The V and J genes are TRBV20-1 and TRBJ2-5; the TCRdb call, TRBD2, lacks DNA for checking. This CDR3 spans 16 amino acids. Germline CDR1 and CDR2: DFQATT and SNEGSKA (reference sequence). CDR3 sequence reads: CSAGPSGGRVPETQYF.

This chain's CDR3 is CAITTGAYGTQYF. The rearrangement joins TRBV6-1 to TRBJ2-5; TCRdb calls TRBD1, which cannot be checked without DNA. The CDR3 runs 13 residues. CDR1 and CDR2 from the germline V gene are MNHNS and SASEGT.

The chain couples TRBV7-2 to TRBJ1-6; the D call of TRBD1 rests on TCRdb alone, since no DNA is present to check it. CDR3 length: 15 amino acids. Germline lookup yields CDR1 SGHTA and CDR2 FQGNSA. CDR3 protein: CASRPGGFYNSPLHF.

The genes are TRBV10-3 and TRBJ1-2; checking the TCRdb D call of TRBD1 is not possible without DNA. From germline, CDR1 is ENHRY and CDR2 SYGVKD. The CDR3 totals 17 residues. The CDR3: CAISGDRGANLNYGYTF.

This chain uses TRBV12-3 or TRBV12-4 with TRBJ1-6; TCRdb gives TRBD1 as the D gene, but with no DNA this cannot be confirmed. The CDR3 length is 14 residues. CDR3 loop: CASRVQGARSPLHF.

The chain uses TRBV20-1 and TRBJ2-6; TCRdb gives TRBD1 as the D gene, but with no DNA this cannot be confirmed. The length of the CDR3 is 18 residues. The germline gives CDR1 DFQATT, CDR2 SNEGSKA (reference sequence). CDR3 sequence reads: CSASIPWGLTSGANVLTF.

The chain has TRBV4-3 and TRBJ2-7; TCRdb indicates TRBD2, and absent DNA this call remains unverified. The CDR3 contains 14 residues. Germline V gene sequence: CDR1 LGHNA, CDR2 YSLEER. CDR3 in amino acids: CASSLHSGRPEQYF.

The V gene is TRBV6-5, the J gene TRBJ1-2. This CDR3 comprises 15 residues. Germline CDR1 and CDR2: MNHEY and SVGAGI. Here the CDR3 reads CASSISTGLIYGYTF.

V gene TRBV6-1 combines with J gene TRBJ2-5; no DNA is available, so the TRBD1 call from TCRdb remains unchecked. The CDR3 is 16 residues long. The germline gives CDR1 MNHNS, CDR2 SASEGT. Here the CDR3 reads CASKLGGARYQETQYF.

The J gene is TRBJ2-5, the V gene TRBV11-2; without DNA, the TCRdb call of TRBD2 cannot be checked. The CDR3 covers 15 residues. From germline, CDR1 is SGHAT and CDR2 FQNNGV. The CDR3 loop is CASSSWAASAETQYF.

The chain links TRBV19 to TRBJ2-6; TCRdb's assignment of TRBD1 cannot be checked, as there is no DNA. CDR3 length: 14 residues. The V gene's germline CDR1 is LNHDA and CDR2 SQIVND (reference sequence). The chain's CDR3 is CASLRGPGANVLTF.

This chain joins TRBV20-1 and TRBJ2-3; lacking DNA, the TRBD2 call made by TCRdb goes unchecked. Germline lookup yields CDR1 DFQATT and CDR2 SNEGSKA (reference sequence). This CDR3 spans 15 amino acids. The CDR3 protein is CSAFISGPSTDTQYF.

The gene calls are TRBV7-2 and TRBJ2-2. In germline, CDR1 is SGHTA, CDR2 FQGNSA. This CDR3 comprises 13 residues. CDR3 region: CASSLGHPGELFF.

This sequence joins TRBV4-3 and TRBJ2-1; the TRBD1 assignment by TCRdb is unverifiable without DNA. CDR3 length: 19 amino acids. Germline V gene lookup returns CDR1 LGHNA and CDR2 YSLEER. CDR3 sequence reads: CASSQDRGTGLLSYNEQFF.

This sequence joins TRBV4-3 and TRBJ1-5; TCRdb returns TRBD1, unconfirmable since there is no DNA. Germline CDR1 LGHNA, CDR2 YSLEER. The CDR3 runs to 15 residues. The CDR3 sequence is CASSQSDRVNQPQHF.

The CDR3 protein is CASSFQRYNEQFF. V gene TRBV7-2 combines with J gene TRBJ2-1. Germline V lookup: CDR1 SGHTA, CDR2 FQGNSA. The CDR3 has 13 residues.

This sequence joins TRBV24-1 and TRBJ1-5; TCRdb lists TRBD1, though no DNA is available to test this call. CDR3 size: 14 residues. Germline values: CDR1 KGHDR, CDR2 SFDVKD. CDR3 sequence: CATSGQGVNQPQHF.

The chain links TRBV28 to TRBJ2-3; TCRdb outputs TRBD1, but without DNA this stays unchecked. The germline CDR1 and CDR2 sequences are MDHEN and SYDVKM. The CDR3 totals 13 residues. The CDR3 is CASRIDRADTQYF.

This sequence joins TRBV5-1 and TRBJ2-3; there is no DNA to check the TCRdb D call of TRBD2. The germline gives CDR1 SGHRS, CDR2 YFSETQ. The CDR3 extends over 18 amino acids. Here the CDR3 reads CASSLGLAATPGTDTQYF. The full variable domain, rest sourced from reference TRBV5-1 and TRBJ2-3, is KAGVTQTPRYLIKTRGQQVTLSCSPISGHRSVSWYQQTPGQGLQFLFEYFSETQRNKGNFPGRFSGRQFSNSRSEMNVSTLELGDSALYLCASSLGLAATPGTDTQYFGPGTRLTVL.